This T cell receptor (beta chain) originates from a study of T-cell memory formation after mild COVID-19. This clonotype was detected many times. TCRdb passed the 5' RACE reads through MiXCR, listing each CDR3 protein once. The table records around 29,000 distinct CDR3 sequences, roughly an eighth of them present only once. The germline V gene encodes CDR1 MGHRA and CDR2 YSYEKL. The ends were cut back, 4 bases at V and 7 bases at J, with 11 bases in the middle. The CDR3 spans 12 residues. The chain uses TRBV4-1 and TRBJ2-7; D possibly corresponds to TRBD2 (5 bases). This TCR derives from an adult woman who had mild COVID-19 (a few samples of this study predate the infection). Cell type and time point are not known. Source material: PBMCs or a T cell subset sorted from them (not recorded which). The DNA for the CDR3 is TGCGCCAGCAGCCCGGATACGGGGGAGCAGTACTTC. Residues: CASSPDTGEQYF.